This entry features one TCR beta chain sequence. The sample belongs to a study of blood T cell repertoires in COVID-19. Study-wide background: Whether acute or convalescent, the COVID-19 samples came from the United States, Italy and Spain. T cells, B-cell-depleted T cells, or PBMCs provided the cDNA or gDNA that served as material.

Germline CDR1 is SGDLS and CDR2 is YYNGEE. There are 13 residues in the CDR3. Trimming stripped 3 bases from V and 0 bases from J, with 4 bases between. The data were produced by immunoSEQ multiplex PCR, yet TCRdb's version contains in-frame clones alone and is incomplete. Here the sample spans around 620,000 clones, about 90% being singletons. This chain links TRBV9 with TRBJ1-3; D unclear. The TCR comes from a young woman with acute or convalescent COVID-19. The specimen was peripheral blood. The CDR3 bases are TGTGCCAGCAGCGACAACTCTGGAAACACCATATATTTT. Its protein product is CASSDNSGNTIYF.